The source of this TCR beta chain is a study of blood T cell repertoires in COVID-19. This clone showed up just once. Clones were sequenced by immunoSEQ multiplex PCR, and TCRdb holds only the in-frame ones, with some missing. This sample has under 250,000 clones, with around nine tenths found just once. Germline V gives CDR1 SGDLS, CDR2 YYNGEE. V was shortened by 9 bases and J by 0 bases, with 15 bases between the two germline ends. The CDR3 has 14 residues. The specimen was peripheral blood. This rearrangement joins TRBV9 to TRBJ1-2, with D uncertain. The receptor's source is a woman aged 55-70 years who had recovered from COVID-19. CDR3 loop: CATTPDTSNYGYTF. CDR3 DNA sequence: TGTGCCACCACCCCCGACACTTCTAACTATGGCTACACCTTC.